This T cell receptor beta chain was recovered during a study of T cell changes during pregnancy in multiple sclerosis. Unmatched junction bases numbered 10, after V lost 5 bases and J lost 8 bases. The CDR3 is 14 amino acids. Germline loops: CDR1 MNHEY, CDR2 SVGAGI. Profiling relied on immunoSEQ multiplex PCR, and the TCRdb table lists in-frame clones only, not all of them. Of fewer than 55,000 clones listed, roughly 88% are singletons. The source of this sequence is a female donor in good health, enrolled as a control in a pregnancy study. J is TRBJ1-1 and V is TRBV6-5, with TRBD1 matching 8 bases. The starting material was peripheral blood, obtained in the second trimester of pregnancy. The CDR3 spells CASSDGQGPTEAFF. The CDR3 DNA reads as TGTGCCAGCAGTGACGGACAGGGACCCACCGAAGCTTTCTTT.